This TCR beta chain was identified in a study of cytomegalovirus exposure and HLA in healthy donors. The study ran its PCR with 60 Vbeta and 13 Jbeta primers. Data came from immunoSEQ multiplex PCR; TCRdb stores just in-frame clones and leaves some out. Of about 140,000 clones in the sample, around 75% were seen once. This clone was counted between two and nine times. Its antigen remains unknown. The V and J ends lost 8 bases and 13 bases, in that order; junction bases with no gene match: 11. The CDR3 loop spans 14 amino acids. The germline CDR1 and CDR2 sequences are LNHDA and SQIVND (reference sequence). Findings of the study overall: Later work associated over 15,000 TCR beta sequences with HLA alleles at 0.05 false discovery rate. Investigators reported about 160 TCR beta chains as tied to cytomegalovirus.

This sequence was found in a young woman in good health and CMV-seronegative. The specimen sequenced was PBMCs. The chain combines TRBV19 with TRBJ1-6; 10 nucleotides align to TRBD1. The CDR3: CASSEGGQGPPLHF. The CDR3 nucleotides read TGTGCCAGTTCCGAAGGGGGACAGGGGCCCCCCCTCCACTTT.